This TCR beta chain was captured in a study of Graves' ophthalmopathy and Graves' hyperthyroidism. Overall study findings and caveats: A classifier, a 13-signature model, separated ophthalmopathy from stable hyperthyroidism with roughly 86% sensitivity and approximately 81% specificity.

CDR3 length: 12 amino acids. V was shortened by 7 bases and J by 4 bases, with 10 bases between the two germline ends. Germline CDR1 reads MNHEY; CDR2 reads SVGAGI. Amplification targeted the TCR beta CDR3 regions, with RNA transcripts as the source material. HTBI primers primed a first-round RT-PCR, and a second-round multiplex PCR followed. A single record per CDR3 protein comes from TCRdb applying MiXCR to the multiplex PCR reads. This sample carries hundreds of thousands of distinct CDR3 sequences, 20% to 25% of them seen once, and the ten largest clones take around 3.2%. Hyperthyroidism patients, all newly diagnosed, had under 2 months' duration and ages of 18 to 65. If patients had other autoimmune diseases, uncontrolled infections, pregnancy or lactation, they were excluded. PBMCs had their origin in fresh peripheral blood (10 ml). This clonotype appeared many times. Its specificity is unknown.

The material sequenced was peripheral blood. The chain uses TRBV6-5 and TRBJ1-1; D is undetermined. The TCR was taken from a young woman with stable Graves' hyperthyroidism. The chain's CDR3 is CASKDGRTEAFF. DNA for the CDR3: TGTGCCAGCAAGGACGGGCGCACTGAAGCTTTCTTT.